This T cell receptor (beta chain) was sequenced for a study of cytomegalovirus exposure and HLA in healthy donors. This clone has only a few counts. One end of the junction is discordant with germline, which a read error may explain. The CDR3 extends over 9 amino acids. Germline CDR1 reads GTSNPN; CDR2 reads SVGIG (reference sequence). Primers: 60 Vbeta forward and 13 Jbeta reverse. The data were produced by immunoSEQ multiplex PCR, yet TCRdb's version contains in-frame clones alone and is incomplete. Of 150,000 to 200,000 clones detected, around 79% appear once; the ten largest clones hold roughly 2.8%.

The sequenced material came from PBMCs. The chain carries TRBV30 and TRBJ2-7; tentatively, D is TRBD2 (6 bases). This receptor was taken from a woman aged 40 to 49 in good health and CMV-seropositive. As DNA, the CDR3 is TGTGCCTGGAGCCTTTTCGGGAGATGG. Its translation: CAWSLFGRW.